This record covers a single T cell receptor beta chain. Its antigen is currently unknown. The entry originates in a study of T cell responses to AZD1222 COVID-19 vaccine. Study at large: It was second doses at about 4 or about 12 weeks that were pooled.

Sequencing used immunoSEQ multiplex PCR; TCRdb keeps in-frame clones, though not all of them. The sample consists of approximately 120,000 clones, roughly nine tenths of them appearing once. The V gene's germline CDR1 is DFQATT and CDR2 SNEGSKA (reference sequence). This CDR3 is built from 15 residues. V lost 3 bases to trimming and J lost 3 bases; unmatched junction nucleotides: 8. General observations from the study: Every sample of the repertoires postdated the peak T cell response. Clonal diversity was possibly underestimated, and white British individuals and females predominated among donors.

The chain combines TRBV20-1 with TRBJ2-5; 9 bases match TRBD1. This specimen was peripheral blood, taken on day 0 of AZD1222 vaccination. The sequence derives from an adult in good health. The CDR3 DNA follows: TGCAGTGCTAGTTCGGGACAGGGCCTCAAAGAGACCCAGTACTTC. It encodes CSASSGQGLKETQYF.